This TCR beta chain was found in a study of T cells in Graves' hyperthyroidism and ophthalmopathy. Amplified regions were TCR beta CDR3 sequences from RNA transcripts. During a first-round RT-PCR of the TCR CDR3, the HTBI primer set was used. From the multiplex PCR reads, TCRdb called clonotypes with MiXCR, one entry per CDR3 protein. The sample has 200,000 to 300,000 distinct CDR3 sequences, about a sixth seen once; the top ten hold around 30%. This clonotype occurred many times. The source material was blood. This TCR came from a woman in her late teens or twenties with Graves' ophthalmopathy.

The CDR3 DNA reads TGTGCCTGGAGAGCGGACAGGGGGCAGAATGAGCAGTTCTTC. The encoded protein is CAWRADRGQNEQFF. The rearrangement links TRBV30 to TRBJ2-1; TRBD1 agrees at 11 bases. The V segment lost 3 bases and the J segment 7 bases; nucleotides outside the gene matches: 5. Germline lookup yields CDR1 GTSNPN and CDR2 SVGIG (reference sequence). This CDR3 contains 14 residues.